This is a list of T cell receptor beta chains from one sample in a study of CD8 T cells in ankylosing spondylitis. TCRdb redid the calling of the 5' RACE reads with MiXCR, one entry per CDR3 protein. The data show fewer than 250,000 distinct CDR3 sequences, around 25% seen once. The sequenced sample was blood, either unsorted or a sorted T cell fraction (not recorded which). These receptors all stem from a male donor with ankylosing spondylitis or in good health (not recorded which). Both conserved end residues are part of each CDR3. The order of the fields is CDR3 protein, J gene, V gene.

CSARLAGGLQETQYF | TRBJ2-5 | TRBV20-1
CASSPAHDTQYF | TRBJ2-3 | TRBV28
CSVEDFSKGQGRSYEQYF | TRBJ2-7 | TRBV29-1
CSARDHRGTYEQYF | TRBJ2-7 | TRBV20-1
CASSIRGSGNEQFF | TRBJ2-1 | TRBV12-3/TRBV12-4
CASSPDFGTALHF | TRBJ1-6 | TRBV5-1
CASSRPPAYEQYF | TRBJ2-7 | TRBV12-3/TRBV12-4
CASSLGQWLPEQFF | TRBJ2-1 | TRBV11-2
CASSSTDRLSYEQYF | TRBJ2-7 | TRBV12-3/TRBV12-4
CASSPSNVGANIQYF | TRBJ2-4 | TRBV7-2
CASGLAGSDTQYF | TRBJ2-3 | TRBV6-2/TRBV6-3
CSARVPGRMNTEAFF | TRBJ1-1 | TRBV20-1
CSARGWGVDPPDGYTF | TRBJ1-2 | TRBV20-1
CATSGDRFQETQYF | TRBJ2-5 | TRBV15
CASSLVTGNGEQFF | TRBJ2-1 | TRBV5-1
CASCGLAPYEQYF | TRBJ2-7 | TRBV28
CAISGGQGDLEQYF | TRBJ2-7 | TRBV10-3
CSARMRTEQFF | TRBJ2-1 | TRBV20-1
CSVAQGANSPLHF | TRBJ1-6 | TRBV29-1
CSARETVNSPLHF | TRBJ1-6 | TRBV20-1
CASSLLDSYNEQFF | TRBJ2-1 | TRBV12-3/TRBV12-4
CAIKRTSGSDTGELFF | TRBJ2-2 | TRBV10-3
CASSLAQSYTGELFF | TRBJ2-2 | TRBV12-3/TRBV12-4
CASSQTSGRADIQYF | TRBJ2-4 | TRBV5-1
CAISSTGGEAGYTF | TRBJ1-2 | TRBV10-3
CSARGLGFGLEKLFF | TRBJ1-4 | TRBV20-1
CASSLVGRTEAFF | TRBJ1-1 | TRBV7-2
CSVRSDTQYF | TRBJ2-3 | TRBV29-1
CASTTGLANYNEQFF | TRBJ2-1 | TRBV6-1
CASSLSRGGGGELFF | TRBJ2-2 | TRBV12-3/TRBV12-4
CASSQRPGHYGYTF | TRBJ1-2 | TRBV6-1
CASSMLGANEKLFF | TRBJ1-4 | TRBV21-1
CASSQRISYNEQFF | TRBJ2-1 | TRBV14
CASSPTGNDQPQHF | TRBJ1-5 | TRBV5-1
CASSLGDTSPTDTQYF | TRBJ2-3 | TRBV7-6
CASSARLARSNEQFF | TRBJ2-1 | TRBV6-1
CAISDGPTGTRPKGGYEQYF | TRBJ2-7 | TRBV10-3
CASSEQGQGLGYTF | TRBJ1-2 | TRBV5-1
CSVQGGPNTEAFF | TRBJ1-1 | TRBV20-1
CASSESQVNNSPLHF | TRBJ1-6 | TRBV25-1
CASSPAPLAASTDTQYF | TRBJ2-3 | TRBV28
CASANWIRETQYF | TRBJ2-5 | TRBV25-1
CASRRTGQGYNEQFF | TRBJ2-1 | TRBV28
CASSWDRSEAFF | TRBJ1-1 | TRBV12-3/TRBV12-4
CSARNGLSGGPEQFF | TRBJ2-1 | TRBV20-1
CSARNTGRPYIQYF | TRBJ2-4 | TRBV20-1
CASSSPGLAAASSYNEQFF | TRBJ2-1 | TRBV11-2
CSVVEDRGLETQYF | TRBJ2-5 | TRBV29-1